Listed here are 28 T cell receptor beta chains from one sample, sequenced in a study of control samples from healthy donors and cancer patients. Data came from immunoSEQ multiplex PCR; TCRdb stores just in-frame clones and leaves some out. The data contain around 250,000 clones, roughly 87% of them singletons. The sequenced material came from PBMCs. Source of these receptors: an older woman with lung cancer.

CDR3: CASSSLQGPEQYF. The CDR3 region has the DNA TGCGCCAGCAGCTCGCTACAGGGTCCCGAGCAGTACTTC. The V call is TRBV5-1, the J call TRBJ2-7, with D maybe TRBD1 (6 bases). Germline values: CDR1 SGHRS, CDR2 YFSETQ. V was trimmed by 3 bases and J by 6 bases, leaving 13 bases between them. The CDR3 is 13 amino acids.

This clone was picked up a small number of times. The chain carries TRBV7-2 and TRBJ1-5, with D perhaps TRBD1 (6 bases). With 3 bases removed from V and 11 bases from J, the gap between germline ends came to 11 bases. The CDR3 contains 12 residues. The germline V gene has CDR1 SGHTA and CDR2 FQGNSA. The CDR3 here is CASSFPGVAQHF. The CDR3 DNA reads TGTGCCAGCAGCTTCCCAGGGGTGGCCCAGCATTTT. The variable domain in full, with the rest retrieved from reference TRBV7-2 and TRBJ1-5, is GAGVSQSPSNKVTEKGKDVELRCDPISGHTALYWYRQSLGQGLEFLIYFQGNSAPDKSGLPSDRFSAERTGGSVSTLTIQRTQQEDSAVYLCASSFPGVAQHFGDGTRLSIL.

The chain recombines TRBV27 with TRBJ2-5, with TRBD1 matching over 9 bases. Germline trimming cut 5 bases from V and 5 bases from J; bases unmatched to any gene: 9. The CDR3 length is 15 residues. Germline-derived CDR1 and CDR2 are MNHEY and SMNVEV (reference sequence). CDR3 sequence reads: CASSKGQGFGETQYF. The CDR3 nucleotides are TGTGCCAGCAGTAAGGGACAGGGCTTCGGGGAGACCCAGTACTTC.

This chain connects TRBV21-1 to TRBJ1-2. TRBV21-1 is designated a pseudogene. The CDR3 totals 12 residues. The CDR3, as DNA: TGTGCCAGCAGCCCCCCTGGGGGGGGCTACACCTTC. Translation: CASSPPGGGYTF.

In nucleotides, the CDR3 is TGCGCCAGCAGCGCTGACGGGGAGAGCTCCTACAATGAGCAGTTCTTC. Protein product: CASSADGESSYNEQFF. This chain joins TRBV5-1 and TRBJ2-1, with D perhaps matching TRBD2 (5 bases). CDR3 size: 16 residues. CDR1 and CDR2 from the germline V gene are SGHRS and YFSETQ. Trimming took 4 bases from V and 0 from J, leaving 14 bases between them.

The CDR3: CASSIAAGSHGGYTF. CDR3 nucleotides: TGTGCCAGTAGTATAGCGGCAGGGTCACACGGTGGCTACACCTTC. This chain joins TRBV19 and TRBJ1-2; the D gene is possibly TRBD1 (5 bases). The CDR3 spans 15 residues. Trimming stripped 1 base from V and 7 bases from J, with 16 bases between. The germline gives CDR1 LNHDA, CDR2 SQIVND (reference sequence).

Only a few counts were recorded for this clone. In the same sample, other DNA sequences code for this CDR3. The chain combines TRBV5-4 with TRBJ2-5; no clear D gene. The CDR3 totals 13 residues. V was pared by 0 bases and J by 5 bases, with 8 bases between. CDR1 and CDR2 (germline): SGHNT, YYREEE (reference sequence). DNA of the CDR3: TGTGCCAGCAGCTTGGACAGTAAGGAGACCCAGTACTTC. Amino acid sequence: CASSLDSKETQYF. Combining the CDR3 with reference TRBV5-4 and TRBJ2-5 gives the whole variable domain ETGVTQSPTHLIKTRGQQVTLRCSSQSGHNTVSWYQQALGQGPQFIFQYYREEENGRGNFPPRFSGLQFPNYSSELNVNALELDDSALYLCASSLDSKETQYFGPGTRLLVL.

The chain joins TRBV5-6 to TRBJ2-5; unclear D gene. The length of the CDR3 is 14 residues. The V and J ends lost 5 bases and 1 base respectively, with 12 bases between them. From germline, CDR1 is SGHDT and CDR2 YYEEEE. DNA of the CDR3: TGTGCCAGCAGTCGAGATATCAGCCAAGAGACCCAGTACTTC. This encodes CASSRDISQETQYF.

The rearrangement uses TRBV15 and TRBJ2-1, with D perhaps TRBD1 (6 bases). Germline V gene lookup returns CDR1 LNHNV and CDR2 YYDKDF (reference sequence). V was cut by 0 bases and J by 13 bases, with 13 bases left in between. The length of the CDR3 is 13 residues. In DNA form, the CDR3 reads TGTGCCACCAGCAGAGACATACAGGACAGCCAGTTCTTC. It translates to CATSRDIQDSQFF.

CDR3 sequence: CASSSAGDEQYF. The CDR3 nucleotides read TGTGCCAGCAGCTCGGCTGGCGACGAGCAGTACTTC. V is TRBV3-1 (or the pseudogene TRBV3-2) and J is TRBJ2-7; D ambiguous. The CDR3 is made up of 12 amino acids. Germline values: CDR1 LGHDT, CDR2 YNNKEL (reference sequence). V shed 5 bases and J shed 5 bases, with 10 bases lying between them.

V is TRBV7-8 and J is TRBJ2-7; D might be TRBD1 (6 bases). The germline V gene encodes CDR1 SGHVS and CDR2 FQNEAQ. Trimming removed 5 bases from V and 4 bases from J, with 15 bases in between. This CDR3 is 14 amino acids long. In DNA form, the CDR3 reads TGTGCCAGCAGCGTAGGGGACAACCGTTACGAGCAGTACTTC. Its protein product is CASSVGDNRYEQYF.

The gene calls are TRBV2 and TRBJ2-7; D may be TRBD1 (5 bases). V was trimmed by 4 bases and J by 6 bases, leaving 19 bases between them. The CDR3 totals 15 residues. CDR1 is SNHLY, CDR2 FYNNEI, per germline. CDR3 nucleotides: TGTGCCAGCAGTGCCCGGTTGGGGCGAGGTGGCGAGCAGTACTTC. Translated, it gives CASSARLGRGGEQYF.

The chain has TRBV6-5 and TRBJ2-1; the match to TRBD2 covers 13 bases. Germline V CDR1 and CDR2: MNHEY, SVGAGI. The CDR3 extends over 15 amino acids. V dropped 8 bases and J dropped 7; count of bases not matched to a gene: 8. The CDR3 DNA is TGTGCCAGCGGCTGGACTAGCGGGAGTAGAAATGAGCAGTTCTTC. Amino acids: CASGWTSGSRNEQFF.

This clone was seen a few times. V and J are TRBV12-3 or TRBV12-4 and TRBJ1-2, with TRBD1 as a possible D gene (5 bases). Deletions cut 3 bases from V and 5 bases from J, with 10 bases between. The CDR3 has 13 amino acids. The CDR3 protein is CASSLTAHYGYTF. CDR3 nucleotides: TGTGCCAGCAGTTTGACAGCACATTATGGCTACACCTTC.

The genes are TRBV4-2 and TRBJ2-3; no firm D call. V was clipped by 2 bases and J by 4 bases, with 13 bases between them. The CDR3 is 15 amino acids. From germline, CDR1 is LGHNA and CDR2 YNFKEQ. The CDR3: CASSQSTSSPDTQYF. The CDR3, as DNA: TGTGCCAGCAGCCAATCTACCTCCTCCCCAGATACGCAGTATTTT.

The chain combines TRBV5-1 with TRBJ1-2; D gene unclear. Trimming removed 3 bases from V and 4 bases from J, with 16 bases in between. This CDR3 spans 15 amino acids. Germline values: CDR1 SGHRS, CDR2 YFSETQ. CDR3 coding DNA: TGCGCCAGCAGCTCCGGACGGATAGGGAGCTATGGCTACACCTTC. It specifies CASSSGRIGSYGYTF.

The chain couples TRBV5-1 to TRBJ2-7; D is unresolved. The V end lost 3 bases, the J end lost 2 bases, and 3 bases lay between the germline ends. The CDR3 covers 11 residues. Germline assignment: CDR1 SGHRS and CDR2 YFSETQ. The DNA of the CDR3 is TGCGCCAGCAGCTCGGCCTACGAGCAGTACTTC. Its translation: CASSSAYEQYF.

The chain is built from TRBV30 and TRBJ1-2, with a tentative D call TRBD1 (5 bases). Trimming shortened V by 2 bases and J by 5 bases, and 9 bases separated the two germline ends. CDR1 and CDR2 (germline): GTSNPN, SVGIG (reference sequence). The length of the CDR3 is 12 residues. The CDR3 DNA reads TGTGCCTGGAGTCTTAGGGGTTATGGCTACACCTTC. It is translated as CAWSLRGYGYTF.

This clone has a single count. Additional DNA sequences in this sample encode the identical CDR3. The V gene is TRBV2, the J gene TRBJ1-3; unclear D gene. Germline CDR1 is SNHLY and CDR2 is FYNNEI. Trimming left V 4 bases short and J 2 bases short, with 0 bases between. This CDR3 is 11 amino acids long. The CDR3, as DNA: TGTGCCAGCAGTGCTGGAAACACCATATATTTT. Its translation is CASSAGNTIYF.

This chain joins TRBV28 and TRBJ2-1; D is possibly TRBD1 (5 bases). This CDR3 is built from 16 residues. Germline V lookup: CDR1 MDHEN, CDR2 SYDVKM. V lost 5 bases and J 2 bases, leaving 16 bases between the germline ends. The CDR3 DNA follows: TGTGCCAGCAGTGACCCGAACAGGTTCGCCTACAATGAGCAGTTCTTC. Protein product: CASSDPNRFAYNEQFF.

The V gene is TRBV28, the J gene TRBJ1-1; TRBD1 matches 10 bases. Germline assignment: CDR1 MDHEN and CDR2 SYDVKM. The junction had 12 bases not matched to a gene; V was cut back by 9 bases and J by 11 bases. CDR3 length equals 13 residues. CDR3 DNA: TGTGCCAGTCTGACAGGGGGCCGGGGGGTGGCTTTCTTT. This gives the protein CASLTGGRGVAFF.

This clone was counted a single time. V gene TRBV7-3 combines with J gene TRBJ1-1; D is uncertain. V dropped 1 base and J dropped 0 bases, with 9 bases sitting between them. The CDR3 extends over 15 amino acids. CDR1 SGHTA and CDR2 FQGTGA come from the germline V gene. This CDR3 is CASSLIGRMNTEAFF. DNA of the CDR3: TGTGCCAGCAGCTTAATAGGACGGATGAACACTGAAGCTTTCTTT. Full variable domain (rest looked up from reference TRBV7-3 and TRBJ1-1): GAGVSQTPSNKVTEKGKYVELRCDPISGHTALYWYRQSLGQGPEFLIYFQGTGAADDSGLPNDRFFAVRPEGSVSTLKIQRTERGDSAVYLCASSLIGRMNTEAFFGQGTRLTVV.

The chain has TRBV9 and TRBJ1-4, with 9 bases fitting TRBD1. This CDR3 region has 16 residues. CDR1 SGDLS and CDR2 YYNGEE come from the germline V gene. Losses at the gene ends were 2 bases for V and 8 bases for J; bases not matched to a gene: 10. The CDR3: CASSVGGRTGAEKLFF. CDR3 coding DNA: TGTGCCAGCAGCGTTGGGGGGAGGACAGGGGCCGAAAAACTGTTTTTT.

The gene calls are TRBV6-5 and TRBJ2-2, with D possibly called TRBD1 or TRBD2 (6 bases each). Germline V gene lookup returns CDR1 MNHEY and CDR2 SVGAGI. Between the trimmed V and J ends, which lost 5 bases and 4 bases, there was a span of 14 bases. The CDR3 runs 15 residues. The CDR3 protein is CASSPLGGTTGELFF. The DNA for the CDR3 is TGTGCCAGCAGTCCACTAGGGGGGACCACCGGGGAGCTGTTTTTT.

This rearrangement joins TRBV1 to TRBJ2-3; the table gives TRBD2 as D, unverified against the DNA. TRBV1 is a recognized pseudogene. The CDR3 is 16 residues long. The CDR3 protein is CTSSPRTSGSTDTQYF. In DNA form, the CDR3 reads TGCACCAGCAGCCCCCGGACTAGCGGAAGCACAGATACGCAGTATTTT.

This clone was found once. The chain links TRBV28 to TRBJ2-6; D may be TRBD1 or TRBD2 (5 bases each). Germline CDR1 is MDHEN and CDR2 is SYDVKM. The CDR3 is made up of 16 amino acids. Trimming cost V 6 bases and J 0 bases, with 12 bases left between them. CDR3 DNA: TGTGCCAGCAGGGCTGGGACGCACTCTGGGGCCAACGTCCTGACTTTC. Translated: CASRAGTHSGANVLTF.

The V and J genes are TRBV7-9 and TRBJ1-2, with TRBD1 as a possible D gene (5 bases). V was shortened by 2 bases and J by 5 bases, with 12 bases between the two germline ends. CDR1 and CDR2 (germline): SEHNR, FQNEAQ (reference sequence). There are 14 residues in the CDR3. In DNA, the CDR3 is TGTGCCAGCAGCTTATTGGAGGGGAGGTATGGCTACACCTTC. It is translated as CASSLLEGRYGYTF.

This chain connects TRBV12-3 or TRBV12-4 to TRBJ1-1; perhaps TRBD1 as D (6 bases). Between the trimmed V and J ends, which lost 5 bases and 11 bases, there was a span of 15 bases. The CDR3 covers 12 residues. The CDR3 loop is CASSHTTGLAFF. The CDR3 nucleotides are TGTGCCAGCAGTCACACTACAGGGTTGGCTTTCTTT.